Below, 5 T cell receptor beta chains from the same sample are listed, as sequenced in a study of graft-versus-host responses after intestinal transplantation. Measured with immunoSEQ multiplex PCR; TCRdb has only the in-frame clones, and not every one. The table has 15,000 to 20,000 clones, roughly a third seen once. Sequencing was performed on alloreactive CD4+ T cells from a mixed lymphocyte reaction culture, taken before transplantation. Subset given: CFSE-low proliferating T cells sorted from roughly six-day pre-transplant mixed lymphocyte reaction (GvH or HvG direction). These receptors were taken from a human patient who was an organ donor for intestinal transplantation.

This clone was seen only a few times. The chain couples TRBV4-3 to TRBJ2-7; tentatively, D is TRBD2 (6 bases). The CDR3 consists of 14 residues. CDR1 is LGHNA and CDR2 is YSLEER in the germline V gene. V lost 4 bases to trimming and J lost 3 bases, with 13 bases between them. CDR3 protein: CASSPLAQLYEQYF. The CDR3 DNA reads as TGCGCCAGCAGCCCCCTAGCGCAACTCTACGAGCAGTACTTC.

This clone turned up a few times. V and J are TRBV5-1 and TRBJ1-3; D is ambiguous. The CDR3 loop spans 14 amino acids. Germline assignment: CDR1 SGHRS and CDR2 YFSETQ. V lost 4 bases to trimming and J lost 1 base, with 9 bases between them. For the CDR3, the DNA is TGCGCCAGCAGCCTCCCGGGTTCTGGAAACACCATATATTTT. It specifies CASSLPGSGNTIYF.

With respect to this clone: A read error may account for a junction end that differs from germline. V is TRBV4-1 and J is TRBJ2-7; the D gene could be TRBD1 or TRBD2 (5 bases each). CDR1 is MGHRA and CDR2 is YSYEKL in the germline V gene. CDR3 length equals 16 residues. CDR3 coding DNA: TGTGCCAGCAGCCCTAACGTTGAGGGGCCCCCCTACGAGCAGTACTTC. Its protein product is CASSPNVEGPPYEQYF.

This chain links TRBV21-1 with TRBJ2-1. TRBV21-1 is termed a pseudogene. This CDR3 region has 15 residues. CDR3: CASNPRPGPHNEQFF. Here the CDR3 DNA reads TGTGCCAGCAACCCTAGGCCTGGGCCTCACAATGAGCAGTTCTTC.

A few counts support this clone. The V gene is TRBV2, the J gene TRBJ2-1, with D possibly being TRBD1 (6 bases). The CDR3 consists of 14 residues. V lost 6 bases, J lost 4 bases, and 13 bases lay in between. Per the germline V gene, CDR1 is SNHLY and CDR2 is FYNNEI. As DNA, the CDR3 is TGTGCCAGCAGGGCAGAACAGGGTTACAATGAGCAGTTCTTC. The encoded protein is CASRAEQGYNEQFF.